These 6 T cell receptor beta chains originate from one sample sequenced in a study of metastatic and nonmetastatic thyroid tumors. MiXCR reprocessed the PCR reads for TCRdb. The table includes about 6,400 clones, 30% to 35% detected once. Until they underwent thyroid surgery, no patient had received any treatment. The sequenced sample was tumor tissue. These receptors were collected from a female donor with papillary thyroid cancer or a benign thyroid nodule (not recorded which). Some clones in this sample may be carry-over from other donors' samples.

V usage is TRBV11-2 and J usage is TRBJ2-2; TRBD1 is a possible D gene (5 bases). With 5 bases removed from V and 0 bases from J, the gap between germline ends came to 22 bases. Germline V gives CDR1 SGHAT, CDR2 FQNNGV. This CDR3 region has 19 residues. The CDR3 spells CASSPPGPQGCANTGELFF. Written as DNA, the CDR3 is TGTGCCAGCAGCCCTCCGGGTCCCCAGGGCTGTGCGAACACCGGGGAGCTGTTTTTT.

This clone is medium-sized (0.01 to 0.1%) in the sample. The rearrangement uses TRBV30 and TRBJ1-5; perhaps TRBD1 as D (6 bases). The germline V and J ends were trimmed by 0 bases and 4 bases, with 10 bases remaining between them. The CDR3 sequence is 14 residues long. Germline loops: CDR1 GTSNPN, CDR2 SVGIG (reference sequence). CDR3 nucleotides: TGTGCCTGGAGTGTACGGGACAAAAATCAGCCCCAGCATTTT. Amino acids: CAWSVRDKNQPQHF.

V and J are TRBV5-1 and TRBJ2-1; D not resolved. This CDR3 spans 13 amino acids. The V gene's germline CDR1 is SGHRS and CDR2 YFSETQ. V was clipped by 4 bases and J by 5 bases, with 10 bases between them. The CDR3 nucleotides are TGCGCCAGCAGCCAAGTGGCGGACAATGAGCAGTTCTTC. Protein sequence: CASSQVADNEQFF.

Relative to its sample, this clone is large. The chain carries TRBV10-2 and TRBJ1-6, with D maybe TRBD1 (6 bases). CDR1 is WSHSY and CDR2 is SAAADI in the germline V gene. This CDR3 has 12 residues. The V end was cut by 4 bases, the J end by 10 bases, with 8 bases between. The CDR3 coding sequence is TGCGCCAGCAGTGGACAGGACTCACCCCTCCACTTT. This codes for CASSGQDSPLHF.

A word on this clone: At one end the junction does not follow the germline gene, possibly because of a read error. This chain joins TRBV2 and TRBJ2-5; tentative D call: TRBD2 (5 bases). The germline V gene encodes CDR1 SNHLY and CDR2 FYNNEI. The CDR3 runs to 14 residues. The CDR3 reads CVSNRDWEWETQYF. CDR3 sequence (DNA): TGTGTCAGCAACCGTGACTGGGAGTGGGAGACCCAGTACTTC.

The chain has TRBV6-1 and TRBJ2-5, with 11 bases that match TRBD2. V gave up 5 bases and J gave up 4 bases; unmatched junction bases: 6. This CDR3 spans 15 amino acids. Germline values: CDR1 MNHNS, CDR2 SASEGT. The CDR3 nucleotides read TGTGCCAGCAGTTTGACTAGCGGGATAGGAGAGACCCAGTACTTC. Its translation: CASSLTSGIGETQYF.